This T cell receptor beta chain was identified during a study of CD4 T cells in relation to SARS-CoV-2 and coronaviruses. Findings and limits, study-wide: Compared with monoreactive clones, crossreactive clones showed significantly weaker SARS-CoV-2 expansion.

Libraries were prepared by immunoSEQ multiplex PCR; TCRdb keeps only in-frame clonotypes and omits some of them. Seen here are tens of thousands of clones, just under 75% observed once, and the top ten hold 20% to 25%. Concerning this clone itself: The antigen is unknown.

This CDR3 contains 12 residues. Trimming took 2 bases from V and 7 from J, leaving 7 bases between them. Per the germline V gene, CDR1 is LGHDT and CDR2 is YNNKEL (reference sequence). Unexposed donor CD4+ T cells date from about 2010-2019, before the COVID-19 pandemic. The cells were cultured for about ten days before CD4+ T cells were isolated. Two million PBMCs per well were cultured with 8.5 to 10 IU/ml IL-2. This receptor was taken from a human donor in good health. The chain combines TRBV3-1 (or the pseudogene TRBV3-2) with TRBJ2-3; D is ambiguous. The source material was CD4+ T cells from PBMCs, cultured in vitro. CDR3 bases: TGTGCCAGCAGCCAACTAAAAAATACGCAGTATTTT. It specifies CASSQLKNTQYF.